This T cell receptor (beta chain) derives from a study of blood T cell repertoires in COVID-19. Turning to the study itself: Nucleic acid was either cDNA or gDNA, and it came from T cells, B-cell-depleted T cells, or PBMCs.

Per the authors' pipeline: Using reference gene primer amplification, nucleated cell counts were estimated. TCRdb's table, derived via immunoSEQ multiplex PCR, lists solely in-frame clones and lacks some. The V and J calls and clone size come from that table; D and trimming were worked out from the DNA. The data show about 300,000 clones, approximately 90% seen once. The study drew participants aged roughly 18 to 95 years from about two dozen US areas. Symptom resolution, clearance, or two negative PCRs marked donors in Cohort 3 as recovered. Germline CDR1 and CDR2: SGHVS and FNYEAQ. The CDR3 runs 14 residues. Between the trimmed V and J ends, which lost 2 bases and 8 bases, there was a span of 15 bases.

The J gene is TRBJ1-2, the V gene TRBV7-6; no firm D call. This sequence was found in a woman aged 18 to 35 who had recovered from COVID-19. The material sequenced was PBMCs or T cells enriched from blood (not recorded which). CDR3 sequence (DNA): TGTGCCAGCAGCTTAAGTACAGACGGAGGGGGCTACACCTTC. Its translation: CASSLSTDGGGYTF.